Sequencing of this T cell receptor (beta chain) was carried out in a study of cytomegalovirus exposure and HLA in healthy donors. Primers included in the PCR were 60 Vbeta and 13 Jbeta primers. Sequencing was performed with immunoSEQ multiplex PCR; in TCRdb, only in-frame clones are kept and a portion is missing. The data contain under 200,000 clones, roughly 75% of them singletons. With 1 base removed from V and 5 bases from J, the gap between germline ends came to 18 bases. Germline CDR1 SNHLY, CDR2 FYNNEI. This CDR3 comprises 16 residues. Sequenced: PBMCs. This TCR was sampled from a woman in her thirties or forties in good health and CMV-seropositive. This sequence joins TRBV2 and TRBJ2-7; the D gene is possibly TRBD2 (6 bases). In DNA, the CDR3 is TGTGCCAGCAGTGAAGTACTAGGAGGGAGTACAGACGAGCAGTACTTC. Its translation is CASSEVLGGSTDEQYF.